A selection of T cell receptor beta chains follows, all from one sample in a study of graft-versus-host responses after intestinal transplantation. Libraries were prepared by immunoSEQ multiplex PCR; TCRdb keeps only in-frame clonotypes and omits some of them. The data show about 21,000 clones, roughly 92% seen once. The source material was PBMCs, sampled about 37 weeks after intestinal transplant. Receptors originate from a human patient who received an intestinal transplant, so some T cells may come from the graft donor. CDR3s include the opening cysteine and the closing phenylalanine or tryptophan. Fields, in order: J gene, V gene, CDR3 protein.

>TRBJ1-1|TRBV18
CASSPGVNTEAFF
>TRBJ2-5|TRBV7-9
CASSFGLAGPNQETQYF
>TRBJ1-4|TRBV19
CASSMADGANEKLFF
>TRBJ2-3|TRBV9
CASSPPGTDTQYF
>TRBJ2-3|TRBV6-5
CASSYVSGPSTDTQYF
>TRBJ1-2|TRBV6-5
CASSERNYGYTF
>TRBJ2-1|TRBV5-1
CASSLRTRSNNEQFF
>TRBJ2-1|TRBV9
CASSVDQWNEQFF
>TRBJ1-4|TRBV11-2
CASSFVSEKLFF
>TRBJ2-6|TRBV7-2
CASSLSGTGDSGANVLTF
>TRBJ2-6|TRBV19
CASSTFDRGWSGANVLTF
>TRBJ2-5|TRBV27
CASSYNRGGQETQYF
>TRBJ2-6|TRBV7-1
CASSLRRGQSRANVLTF
>TRBJ2-3|TRBV11-1
CASTQRGLSLQYF
>TRBJ1-3|TRBV28
CASSSRRDFSGNTIYF
>-|TRBV28
CASSYGRATYEQYF
>TRBJ1-1|TRBV5-8
CASSLERLNTEAFF
>TRBJ1-2|TRBV13
CASSQDIRVGGYTF
>TRBJ2-5|TRBV7-7
CASSLGLAVETQYF
>TRBJ2-7|TRBV10-3
CAISRLAGFYEQYF
>TRBJ2-7|TRBV28
CASSPPGQGIYEQYF
>TRBJ2-3|TRBV29-1
CSSREAITDTQYF
>TRBJ1-1|TRBV27
CASSLWGEGEAFF
>TRBJ2-1|TRBV27
CASSLAGPAQFF
>TRBJ2-7|TRBV28
CASKGTSGSYEQYF
>TRBJ2-7|TRBV7-8
CASSLREGSSYEQYF
>TRBJ2-7|TRBV6-5
CASSYLGEQYF
>TRBJ2-1|TRBV11-1
CACADSYNEQFF
>TRBJ2-2|TRBV6-5
CASFTGYTGELFF
>TRBJ1-2|TRBV9
CASVTGSYGYTF
>TRBJ2-7|TRBV7-8
CASSLGGSGTSYEQYF
>TRBJ2-1|TRBV6-5
CASSPSGRLAEQFF
>TRBJ1-1|TRBV5-8
CASSLRPGTGWTEAFF
>TRBJ2-5|TRBV27
CASSSTRGETQYF
>TRBJ2-1|TRBV2
CARRGDYRDYNEQFF
>TRBJ2-2|TRBV9
CASSGTSGSAGAGELFF
>TRBJ1-4|TRBV6-6
CASSYRGNEKLFF
>TRBJ2-7|TRBV7-9
CASSLFAGEDEQYF
>TRBJ1-3|TRBV29-1
CSVEGPPSGNTIYF
>TRBJ2-5|TRBV14
CASSQVTSLVQETQYF
>TRBJ2-1|TRBV13
CASSGELGTSGRGRNEQFF
>TRBJ2-3|TRBV18
CASSMVGGDTQYF
>TRBJ1-1|TRBV6-5
CASSYHRENTEAFF
>TRBJ2-1|TRBV6-4
CASSEGDRLEQFF
>TRBJ2-7|TRBV29-1
CSVVQVDEQYF
>TRBJ2-1|TRBV27
CASSSRLGAGYNNEQFF